The 15 T cell receptor beta chains below all came from one sample that was sequenced in a study of cytomegalovirus exposure and HLA in healthy donors. It was with 60 Vbeta and 13 Jbeta primers that the PCR ran. Only in-frame clones appear in the TCRdb table, and some are missing; sequencing was by immunoSEQ multiplex PCR. The profile shows about 170,000 clones, around four fifths of them singletons. Sequencing used PBMCs. All receptors come from a girl aged 10 to 17 in good health and CMV-seropositive.

The chain is built from TRBV7-9 and TRBJ1-5, with a possible D match to TRBD1 (5 bases). Germline-derived CDR1 and CDR2 are SEHNR and FQNEAQ (reference sequence). This CDR3 has 15 amino acids. V lost 4 bases and J 0 bases, leaving 10 bases between the germline ends. CDR3 region: CASSSPGDSNQPQHF. The CDR3 DNA reads TGTGCCAGCAGCTCCCCGGGGGATAGCAATCAGCCCCAGCATTTT.

The table lists this clone with a few counts. J is TRBJ2-2 and V is TRBV9, with 14 bases fitting TRBD2. In germline, CDR1 is SGDLS, CDR2 YYNGEE. CDR3 length: 21 residues. V lost 3 bases and J lost 4; bases outside the gene matches: 17. The CDR3 here is CASSENRLAGGLMRTTGELFF. The CDR3 DNA reads as TGTGCCAGCAGCGAAAATCGACTAGCGGGGGGGCTGATGCGAACCACCGGGGAGCTGTTTTTT.

The chain joins TRBV6-6 to TRBJ1-1; possible D gene TRBD1, 6 bases. Germline V gene sequence: CDR1 MNHNY, CDR2 SVGAGI (reference sequence). The CDR3 is 14 amino acids. V lost 6 bases and J lost 2, with 13 bases in between. The CDR3 sequence is CASRLGHLNTEAFF. The CDR3 DNA is TGTGCCAGCAGACTGGGACACTTAAACACTGAAGCTTTCTTT.

The gene calls are TRBV19 and TRBJ2-1; 10 positions agree with TRBD2. In germline, CDR1 is LNHDA, CDR2 SQIVND (reference sequence). V dropped 5 bases and J dropped 3; count of bases not matched to a gene: 7. The CDR3 loop spans 16 amino acids. CDR3 protein: CASSVPSGGSYNEQFF. CDR3 DNA sequence: TGTGCCAGTAGTGTACCTAGCGGGGGCAGCTACAATGAGCAGTTCTTC. The variable domain in full, with the rest retrieved from reference TRBV19 and TRBJ2-1, is DGGITQSPKYLFRKEGQNVTLSCEQNLNHDAMYWYRQDPGQGLRLIYYSQIVNDFQKGDIAEGYSVSREKKESFPLTVTSAQKNPTAFYLCASSVPSGGSYNEQFFGPGTRLTVL.

The rearrangement joins TRBV2 to TRBJ2-2; D might be TRBD2 (6 bases). This CDR3 is built from 15 residues. V was trimmed by 3 bases and J by 5 bases, leaving 13 bases between them. Per germline, CDR1 SNHLY and CDR2 FYNNEI. In nucleotides, the CDR3 is TGTGCCAGCAGTGACCGGGGGAGAGGGACCGGGGAGCTGTTTTTT. Its protein product is CASSDRGRGTGELFF.

This clone occurred once. The J gene is TRBJ2-7, the V gene TRBV7-3; the match to TRBD1 covers 9 bases. Per the germline V gene, CDR1 is SGHTA and CDR2 is FQGTGA. V lost 5 bases to trimming and J lost 1 base; unmatched junction nucleotides: 6. CDR3 length: 15 residues. CDR3 sequence: CASSPGTGPSYEQYF. Written as DNA, the CDR3 is TGTGCCAGCAGCCCCGGGACAGGGCCTTCCTACGAGCAGTACTTC.

Comments on this clone: Other DNA sequences from this sample encode an identical CDR3 as well. The rearrangement links TRBV7-9 to TRBJ1-1; D is unclear. Looked up from germline, CDR1 is SEHNR and CDR2 is FQNEAQ (reference sequence). V was trimmed by 5 bases and J by 0 bases, leaving 13 bases between them. The CDR3 is made up of 15 amino acids. The CDR3 is CASSGGGSMNTEAFF. CDR3 coding DNA: TGTGCCAGCAGCGGCGGAGGGAGCATGAACACTGAAGCTTTCTTT.

The V gene is TRBV7-8, the J gene TRBJ2-3; 10 bases fit TRBD2. The CDR3 runs 16 residues. Germline V lookup: CDR1 SGHVS, CDR2 FQNEAQ. Trimming at V came to 4 bases and at J to 7 bases, leaving 11 bases not matched to a gene. CDR3 sequence: CASSSKAGGLVHTQYF. In nucleotides, the CDR3 is TGTGCCAGCAGCTCAAAAGCGGGGGGGCTGGTACATACGCAGTATTTT.

This sequence joins TRBV6-5 and TRBJ1-1; D ambiguous. Per germline, CDR1 MNHEY and CDR2 SVGAGI. V was shortened by 4 bases and J by 5 bases, with 8 bases between the two germline ends. This CDR3 comprises 12 residues. CDR3 loop: CASSSTPTEAFF. CDR3 nucleotide sequence: TGTGCCAGCAGTTCGACTCCAACTGAAGCTTTCTTT.

This clone was seen only a few times. The chain links TRBV19 to TRBJ1-2; D is unresolved. Germline CDR1 reads LNHDA; CDR2 reads SQIVND (reference sequence). The V end was cut by 4 bases, the J end by 0 bases, with 21 bases between. This CDR3 has 18 amino acids. This CDR3 is CASSTGISWVSANYGYTF. The CDR3 coding sequence is TGTGCCAGTAGTACCGGGATCTCCTGGGTCAGCGCTAACTATGGCTACACCTTC.

This sequence joins TRBV6-5 and TRBJ2-7; tentative D call: TRBD1 (5 bases). Trimming removed 2 bases at V and 2 bases at J, with 7 bases between. Per germline, CDR1 MNHEY and CDR2 SVGAGI. The CDR3 is 13 residues long. CDR3 coding DNA: TGTGCCAGCAGTTACGACAGTCCCTACGAGCAGTACTTC. It encodes CASSYDSPYEQYF.

The chain links TRBV18 to TRBJ2-5; D may be TRBD1 (6 bases). The germline V and J ends were trimmed by 3 bases and 1 base, with 9 bases remaining between them. The germline V gene has CDR1 KGHSH and CDR2 LQKENI. The CDR3 is made up of 14 amino acids. Written as DNA, the CDR3 is TGTGCCAGCTCACCTTTGGACAGCCAAGAGACCCAGTACTTC. This sequence encodes CASSPLDSQETQYF.

DNA of the CDR3: TGTGCCAGCAGCTTCGGCGCGGGACAGGGGGATGAGCAGTTCTTC. The encoded protein is CASSFGAGQGDEQFF. The rearrangement uses TRBV5-4 and TRBJ2-1, with TRBD1 matching over 11 bases. V trimming: 2 bases; J trimming: 8 bases; junction bases outside the gene matches: 6. Per germline, CDR1 SGHNT and CDR2 YYREEE (reference sequence). The CDR3 loop spans 15 amino acids. The whole variable domain, filled in from reference TRBV5-4 and TRBJ2-1, reads ETGVTQSPTHLIKTRGQQVTLRCSSQSGHNTVSWYQQALGQGPQFIFQYYREEENGRGNFPPRFSGLQFPNYSSELNVNALELDDSALYLCASSFGAGQGDEQFFGPGTRLTVL.

The chain joins TRBV5-8 to TRBJ1-2; D may be TRBD1 (5 bases). The CDR3 has 13 residues. Germline CDR1 SGHTS, CDR2 YDEGEE. V shed 2 bases and J shed 3 bases, with 8 bases lying between them. DNA for the CDR3: TGTGCCAGCAGCTTTATAGGGGACTATGGCTACACCTTC. It yields the protein CASSFIGDYGYTF.

The V gene is TRBV6-6, the J gene TRBJ2-3; 7 nucleotides agree with TRBD1. The germline gives CDR1 MNHNY, CDR2 SVGAGI (reference sequence). J lost 1 base, V lost 6 bases, and 7 bases had no gene match. This CDR3 has 15 amino acids. CDR3 in amino acids: CASSSDRSGTDTQYF. CDR3 DNA sequence: TGTGCCAGCAGCTCGGACAGGTCAGGCACAGATACGCAGTATTTT.